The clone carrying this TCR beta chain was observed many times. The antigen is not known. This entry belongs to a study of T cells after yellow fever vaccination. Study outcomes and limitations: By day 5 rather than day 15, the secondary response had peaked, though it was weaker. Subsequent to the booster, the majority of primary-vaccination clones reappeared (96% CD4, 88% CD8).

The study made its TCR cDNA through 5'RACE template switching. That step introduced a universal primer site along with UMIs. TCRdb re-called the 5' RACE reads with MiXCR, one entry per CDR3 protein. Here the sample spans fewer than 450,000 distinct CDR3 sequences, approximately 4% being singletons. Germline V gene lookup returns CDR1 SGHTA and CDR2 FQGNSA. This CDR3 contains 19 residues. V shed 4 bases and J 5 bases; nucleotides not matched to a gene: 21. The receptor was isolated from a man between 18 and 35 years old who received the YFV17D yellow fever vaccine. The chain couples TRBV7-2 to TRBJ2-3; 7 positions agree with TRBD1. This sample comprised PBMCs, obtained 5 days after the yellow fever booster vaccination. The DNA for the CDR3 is TGTGCCAGCAGCTCCACTCACCTTCCGGGACAGACCTCAGGAGATACGCAGTATTTT. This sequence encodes CASSSTHLPGQTSGDTQYF. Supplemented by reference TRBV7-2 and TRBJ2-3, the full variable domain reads GAGVSQSPSNKVTEKGKDVELRCDPISGHTALYWYRQSLGQGLEFLIYFQGNSAPDKSGLPSDRFSAERTGGSVSTLTIQRTQQEDSAVYLCASSSTHLPGQTSGDTQYFGPGTRLTVL.